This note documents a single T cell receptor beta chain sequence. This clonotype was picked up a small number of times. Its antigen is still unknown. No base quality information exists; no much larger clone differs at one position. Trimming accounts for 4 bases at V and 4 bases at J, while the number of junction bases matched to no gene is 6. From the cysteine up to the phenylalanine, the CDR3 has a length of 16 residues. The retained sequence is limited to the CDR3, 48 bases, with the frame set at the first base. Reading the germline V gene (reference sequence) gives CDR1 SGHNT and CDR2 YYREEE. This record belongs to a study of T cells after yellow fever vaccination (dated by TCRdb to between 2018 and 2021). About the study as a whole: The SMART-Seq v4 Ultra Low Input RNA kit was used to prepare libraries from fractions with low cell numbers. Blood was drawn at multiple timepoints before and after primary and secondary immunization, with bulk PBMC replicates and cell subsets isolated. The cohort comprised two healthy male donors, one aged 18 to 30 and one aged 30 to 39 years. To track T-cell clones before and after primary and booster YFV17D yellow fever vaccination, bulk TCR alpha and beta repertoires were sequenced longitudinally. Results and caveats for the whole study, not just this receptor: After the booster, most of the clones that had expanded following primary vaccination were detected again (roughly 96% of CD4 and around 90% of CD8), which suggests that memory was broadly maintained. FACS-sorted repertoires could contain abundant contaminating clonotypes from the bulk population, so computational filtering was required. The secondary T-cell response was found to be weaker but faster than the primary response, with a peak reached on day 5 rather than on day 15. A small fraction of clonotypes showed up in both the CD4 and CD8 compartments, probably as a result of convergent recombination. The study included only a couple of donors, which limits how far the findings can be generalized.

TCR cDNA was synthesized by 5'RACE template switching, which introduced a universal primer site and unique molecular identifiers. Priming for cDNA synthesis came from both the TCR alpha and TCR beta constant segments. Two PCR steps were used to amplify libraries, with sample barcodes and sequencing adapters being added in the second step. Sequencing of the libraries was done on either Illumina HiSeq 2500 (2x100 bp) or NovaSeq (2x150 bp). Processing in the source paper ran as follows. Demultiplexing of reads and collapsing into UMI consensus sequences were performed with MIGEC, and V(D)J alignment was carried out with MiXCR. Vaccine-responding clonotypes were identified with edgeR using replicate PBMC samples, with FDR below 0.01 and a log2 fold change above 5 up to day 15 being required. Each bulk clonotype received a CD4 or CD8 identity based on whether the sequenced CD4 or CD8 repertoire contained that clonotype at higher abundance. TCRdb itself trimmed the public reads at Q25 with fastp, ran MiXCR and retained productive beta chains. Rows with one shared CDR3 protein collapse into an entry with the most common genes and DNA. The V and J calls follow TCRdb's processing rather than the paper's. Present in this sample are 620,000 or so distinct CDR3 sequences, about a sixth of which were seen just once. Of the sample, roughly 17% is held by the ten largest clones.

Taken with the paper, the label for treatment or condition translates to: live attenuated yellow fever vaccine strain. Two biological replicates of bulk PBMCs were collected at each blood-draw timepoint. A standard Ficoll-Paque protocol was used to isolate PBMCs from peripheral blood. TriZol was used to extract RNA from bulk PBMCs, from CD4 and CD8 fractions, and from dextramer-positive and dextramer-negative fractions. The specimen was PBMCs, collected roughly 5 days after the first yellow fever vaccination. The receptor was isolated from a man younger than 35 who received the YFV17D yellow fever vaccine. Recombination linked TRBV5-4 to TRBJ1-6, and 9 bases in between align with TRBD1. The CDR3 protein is CASSRQGGFYNSPLHF. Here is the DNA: TGTGCCAGCAGCCGACAGGGGGGGTTTTATAATTCACCCCTCCACTTT.